Following are 24 T cell receptor beta chains from one sample sequenced in a study of shared clonotypes between healthy human individuals. Terminally differentiated effector memory CD45RA+ cells were left out of the naive CD8 fraction, which was CD45RO-negative and positively selected for CCR7. The repertoire was sequenced with immunoSEQ multiplex PCR; TCRdb's copy has only in-frame clones and lacks some. Of millions of clones detected, less than 95% appear once; the ten largest clones hold roughly 1%. Material for sequencing was naive CD8+ T cells sorted from blood. All receptors derive from a man aged 18 to 30 in good health.

This clone was seen once. This chain links TRBV7-9 with TRBJ1-1; no firm D call. V lost 1 base and J lost 4, with 7 bases in between. This CDR3 contains 13 residues. Germline lookup yields CDR1 SEHNR and CDR2 FQNEAQ (reference sequence). This chain's CDR3 is CASSLVVVTEAFF. In nucleotides, the CDR3 is TGTGCCAGCAGCTTAGTGGTTGTCACTGAAGCTTTCTTT.

The chain has TRBV5-6 and TRBJ1-4; D is ambiguous. The CDR3 consists of 16 residues. Looked up from germline, CDR1 is SGHDT and CDR2 is YYEEEE. V lost 2 bases to trimming and J lost 4 bases, with 15 bases between them. CDR3 residues: CASSFEYGSFNEKLFF. CDR3 coding DNA: TGTGCCAGCAGCTTCGAATATGGTTCTTTTAATGAAAAACTGTTTTTT.

The chain uses TRBV7-9 and TRBJ2-7; 7 bases are a match to TRBD2. CDR1 and CDR2 from the germline V gene are SEHNR and FQNEAQ (reference sequence). The trim removed 5 bases at V and 6 bases at J, leaving 10 bases unmatched. This CDR3 has 14 amino acids. CDR3 nucleotide sequence: TGTGCCAGCAGCCCGGTCAAGCGGGGTGCCGAGCAGTACTTC. Translating gives CASSPVKRGAEQYF.

The chain is built from TRBV5-5 and TRBJ2-6; D is perhaps TRBD2 (6 bases). Germline V CDR1 and CDR2: SGHKS, YYEKEE (reference sequence). This CDR3 has 18 amino acids. The V and J ends lost 0 bases and 0 bases respectively, with 13 bases between them. CDR3 protein: CASSLVGGPSSGANVLTF. The CDR3 DNA reads TGTGCCAGCAGCTTGGTGGGGGGACCCAGCTCTGGGGCCAACGTCCTGACTTTC.

V usage is TRBV5-5 and J usage is TRBJ2-1, with D tentatively TRBD1 or TRBD2 (5 bases each). The CDR3 length is 13 residues. Germline CDR1 SGHKS, CDR2 YYEKEE (reference sequence). Trimming left V 2 bases short and J 6 bases short, with 9 bases between. DNA of the CDR3: TGTGCCAGCAGCTTCGGGACCAGCAATGAGCAGTTCTTC. Translating it yields CASSFGTSNEQFF.

The chain employs TRBV13 and TRBJ1-2; D perhaps matches TRBD1 (6 bases). Germline CDR1 reads PRHDT; CDR2 reads FYEKMQ (reference sequence). The ends were cut back, 2 bases at V and 1 base at J, with 14 bases in the middle. The CDR3 length is 16 residues. CDR3 protein: CASSLFMTGHNYGYTF. Written as DNA, the CDR3 is TGTGCCAGCAGCTTATTTATGACAGGCCATAACTATGGCTACACCTTC.

This clone is a singleton in its sample. The chain employs TRBV5-1 and TRBJ2-2; 8 bases are shared with TRBD2. V trimming: 2 bases; J trimming: 3 bases; junction bases outside the gene matches: 3. CDR3 length: 15 amino acids. Germline CDR1 SGHRS, CDR2 YFSETQ. The CDR3 spells CASSFIAGYTGELFF. The CDR3 DNA reads as TGCGCCAGCAGCTTCATAGCGGGGTACACCGGGGAGCTGTTTTTT.

As to this clone: No DNA is shown, since the ends of the CDR3 on it are uncertain; the CDR3 is the one TCRdb lists. The V call is TRBV7-9, the J call TRBJ1-1; the listed D gene, TRBD1, was not tested against the DNA. Both ends counted, the CDR3 spans 16 residues. Germline V gene lookup returns CDR1 SEHNR and CDR2 FQNEAQ (reference sequence). Here the CDR3 reads CASSSQAWGTGSPNFF.

The V gene is TRBV5-6, the J gene TRBJ1-2; D remains unclear. The V and J ends lost 0 bases and 6 bases respectively, with 12 bases between them. CDR1 SGHDT and CDR2 YYEEEE come from the germline V gene. This CDR3 spans 14 amino acids. Written as DNA, the CDR3 is TGTGCCAGCAGCTTGGCCTGGAATACCGATGGCTACACCTTC. It encodes CASSLAWNTDGYTF.

The genes are TRBV28 and TRBJ2-5; 9 bases are shared with TRBD2. V trimming: 3 bases; J trimming: 5 bases; junction bases outside the gene matches: 7. Per germline, CDR1 MDHEN and CDR2 SYDVKM. The CDR3 is 15 amino acids. CDR3 DNA sequence: TGTGCCAGCAGTTTGGCGCGGGGGGGCTGGGAGACCCAGTACTTC. Its protein product is CASSLARGGWETQYF.

This sequence joins TRBV27 and TRBJ2-7, with TRBD1 matching over 9 bases. The CDR3 runs to 14 residues. V gave up 8 bases and J gave up 4 bases; unmatched junction bases: 9. Germline V gene data show CDR1 as MNHEY and CDR2 as SMNVEV (reference sequence). Here the CDR3 reads CASGTGMESYEQYF. CDR3 in DNA: TGTGCCAGCGGGACAGGGATGGAATCGTACGAGCAGTACTTC.

V gene TRBV2 combines with J gene TRBJ1-4; possible D gene TRBD1, 5 bases. Germline V gene lookup returns CDR1 SNHLY and CDR2 FYNNEI. V lost 0 bases and J 3 bases, leaving 11 bases between the germline ends. The CDR3 covers 16 residues. CDR3 DNA: TGTGCCAGCAGTGAAGCGCTTGGGGCGGCTAATGAAAAACTGTTTTTT. Translation gives CASSEALGAANEKLFF.

The rearrangement uses TRBV5-6 and TRBJ1-1; possibly TRBD1 for D (6 bases). Trimming shortened V by 1 base and J by 5 bases, and 18 bases separated the two germline ends. The germline V gene encodes CDR1 SGHDT and CDR2 YYEEEE. The CDR3 runs 16 residues. CDR3 nucleotide sequence: TGTGCCAGCAGCTTGTGGGAGCTGGGGGCATGGACTGAAGCTTTCTTT. It is translated as CASSLWELGAWTEAFF.

This chain links TRBV7-9 with TRBJ2-7; the D gene is possibly TRBD2 (6 bases). V was trimmed by 3 bases and J by 3 bases, leaving 18 bases between them. This CDR3 region has 16 residues. Germline lookup yields CDR1 SEHNR and CDR2 FQNEAQ (reference sequence). CDR3 sequence (DNA): TGTGCCAGCAGCTTTCACCGGGACTTTGGAGGCTACGAGCAGTACTTC. Its protein is CASSFHRDFGGYEQYF.

The CDR3 reads CASSLYLGGENSPLHF. CDR3 DNA: TGTGCCAGCAGTTTATATTTGGGAGGTGAAAATTCACCCCTCCACTTT. This chain links TRBV27 with TRBJ1-6; D remains unclear. The CDR3 has 16 residues. Per the germline V gene, CDR1 is MNHEY and CDR2 is SMNVEV (reference sequence). V was clipped by 1 base and J by 7 bases, with 14 bases between them.

V is TRBV6-6 and J is TRBJ1-5; 8 positions match TRBD1. In germline, CDR1 is MNHNY, CDR2 SVGAGI (reference sequence). CDR3 size: 15 residues. Germline trimming cut 1 base from V and 4 bases from J; bases unmatched to any gene: 3. CDR3 protein: CASSYFDRGNQPQHF. The CDR3 DNA follows: TGTGCCAGCAGTTACTTCGACAGGGGTAATCAGCCCCAGCATTTT.

V and J are TRBV11-2 and TRBJ2-5, with 10 bases matching TRBD2. The trim removed 4 bases at V and 5 bases at J, leaving 7 bases unmatched. The CDR3 consists of 15 residues. Germline lookup yields CDR1 SGHAT and CDR2 FQNNGV. The CDR3 protein is CASSSISGGAETQYF. CDR3 nucleotide sequence: TGTGCCAGCAGCTCAATCAGCGGGGGGGCCGAGACCCAGTACTTC.

The chain carries TRBV30 and TRBJ1-2; no firm D call. The CDR3 runs to 11 residues. V gave up 4 bases and J gave up 4 bases, with 7 bases separating them. Germline lookup yields CDR1 GTSNPN and CDR2 SVGIG (reference sequence). This CDR3 reads CAWKRTYGYTF. CDR3 coding DNA: TGTGCCTGGAAACGGACCTATGGCTACACCTTC.

The chain recombines TRBV7-9 with TRBJ2-2; TRBD2 is a possible D gene (5 bases). There are 14 residues in the CDR3. Germline CDR1 and CDR2: SEHNR and FQNEAQ (reference sequence). Trimming shortened V by 7 bases and J by 2 bases, and 11 bases separated the two germline ends. The CDR3: CASIVRDNTGELFF. In DNA, the CDR3 is TGTGCCAGCATCGTCCGGGATAACACCGGGGAGCTGTTTTTT.

The sample holds one count of this clone. The chain uses TRBV16 and TRBJ2-2, with TRBD2 identical over 8 bases. The CDR3 totals 15 residues. V was pared by 2 bases and J by 4 bases, with 3 bases of the junction left unmatched. From germline, CDR1 is KGHSY and CDR2 FQNENV. CDR3 residues: CASSQPGGSTGELFF. CDR3 in DNA: TGTGCCAGCAGCCAACCGGGGGGGAGCACCGGGGAGCTGTTTTTT.

The J gene is TRBJ2-3, the V gene TRBV7-9; D is ambiguous. This CDR3 contains 15 residues. Germline CDR1 SEHNR, CDR2 FQNEAQ (reference sequence). Trimming cost V 5 bases and J 0 bases, with 12 bases left between them. Written as DNA, the CDR3 is TGTGCCAGCAGCCCGGAGTGGACCAGCACAGATACGCAGTATTTT. The encoded protein is CASSPEWTSTDTQYF. Together with reference TRBV7-9 and TRBJ2-3, the CDR3 gives the full variable domain: DTGVSQNPRHKITKRGQNVTFRCDPISEHNRLYWYRQTLGQGPEFLTYFQNEAQLEKSRLLSDRFSAERPKGSFSTLEIQRTEQGDSAMYLCASSPEWTSTDTQYFGPGTRLTVL.

The genes are TRBV6-6 and TRBJ2-5; TRBD2 might be the D (6 bases). The V gene's germline CDR1 is MNHNY and CDR2 SVGAGI (reference sequence). Between the trimmed V and J ends, which lost 2 bases and 4 bases, there was a span of 14 bases. The CDR3 covers 15 residues. The CDR3 bases are TGTGCCAGCAGTTACACGGCGGGAACGGGAGAGACCCAGTACTTC. Residues: CASSYTAGTGETQYF.

The chain employs TRBV7-9 and TRBJ2-3; D is perhaps TRBD2 (5 bases). Germline values: CDR1 SEHNR, CDR2 FQNEAQ (reference sequence). This CDR3 spans 17 amino acids. The ends were cut back, 1 base at V and 6 bases at J, with 20 bases in the middle. Written as DNA, the CDR3 is TGTGCCAGCAGCTTAGAAGTCGGGCTAGCCCTGTCGGATACGCAGTATTTT. Protein sequence: CASSLEVGLALSDTQYF.

The V gene is TRBV18, the J gene TRBJ2-7; 10 nucleotides match TRBD1. Germline V CDR1 and CDR2: KGHSH, LQKENI. The CDR3 runs 15 residues. V lost 4 bases to trimming and J lost 1 base; unmatched junction nucleotides: 4. The CDR3 DNA is TGTGCCAGCTCACGGGCGGACAGGGGGTCCTACGAGCAGTACTTC. Protein sequence: CASSRADRGSYEQYF.